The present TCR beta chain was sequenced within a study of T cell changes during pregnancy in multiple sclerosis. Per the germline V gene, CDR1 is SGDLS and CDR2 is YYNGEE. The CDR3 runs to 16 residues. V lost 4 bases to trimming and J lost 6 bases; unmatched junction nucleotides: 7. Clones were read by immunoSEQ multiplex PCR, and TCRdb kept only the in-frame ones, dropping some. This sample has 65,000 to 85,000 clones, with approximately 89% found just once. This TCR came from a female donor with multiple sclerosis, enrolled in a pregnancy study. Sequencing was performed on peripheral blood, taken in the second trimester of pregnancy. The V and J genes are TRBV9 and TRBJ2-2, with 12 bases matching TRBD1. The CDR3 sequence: CASSWGQGALAGELFF. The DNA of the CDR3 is TGTGCCAGCAGCTGGGGACAGGGGGCGTTGGCCGGGGAGCTGTTTTTT.